One and the same sample provided the 17 T cell receptor beta chains below, sequenced in a study of blood T cell repertoires in COVID-19. Assay: immunoSEQ multiplex PCR; the TCRdb copy retains only in-frame clones and omits some. This sample has about 270,000 clones, with 80% to 90% found just once. Material for sequencing was PBMCs or T cells enriched from blood (not recorded which). These receptors were obtained from a woman under 40 with acute COVID-19.

This sequence joins TRBV7-9 and TRBJ2-1; 13 bases fit TRBD2. V lost 5 bases, J lost 5 bases, and 3 bases stayed unmatched. CDR3 length: 15 amino acids. Germline assignment: CDR1 SEHNR and CDR2 FQNEAQ (reference sequence). CDR3 sequence reads: CASSLGTSGDNEQFF. CDR3 nucleotides: TGTGCCAGCAGCCTCGGGACTAGCGGGGACAATGAGCAGTTCTTC.

The chain carries TRBV7-6 and TRBJ2-2, with D possibly TRBD2 on 5 matching bases. Trimming took off 4 bases at V and 4 bases at J, with 10 bases between the two ends. This CDR3 is 14 amino acids long. The germline V gene encodes CDR1 SGHVS and CDR2 FNYEAQ. The CDR3 bases are TGTGCCAGCAGCTCCGTGGGGAGCACCGGGGAGCTGTTTTTT. Protein sequence: CASSSVGSTGELFF.

The chain combines TRBV27 with TRBJ2-7; D remains ambiguous. The V end was cut by 6 bases, the J end by 1 base, with 16 bases between. The CDR3 sequence is 15 residues long. Germline V CDR1 and CDR2: MNHEY, SMNVEV (reference sequence). Here the CDR3 reads CASRITATTSYEQYF. The CDR3 bases are TGTGCCAGCAGGATTACCGCTACTACTTCCTACGAGCAGTACTTC.

The rearrangement uses TRBV7-9 and TRBJ2-1, with 9 bases lining up with TRBD2. The CDR3 runs 15 residues. Trimming at V came to 1 base and at J to 8 bases, leaving 6 bases not matched to a gene. Looked up from germline, CDR1 is SEHNR and CDR2 is FQNEAQ (reference sequence). CDR3 in amino acids: CASSLGAGGQDEQFF. In DNA, the CDR3 is TGTGCCAGCAGCTTAGGGGCGGGAGGGCAGGATGAGCAGTTCTTC.

This chain links TRBV5-1 with TRBJ2-7; D remains unclear. In germline, CDR1 is SGHRS, CDR2 YFSETQ. The CDR3 spans 14 residues. Deletions cut 6 bases from V and 7 bases from J, with 20 bases between. The CDR3 region has the DNA TGCGCCAGCACCCTATCGGAACTTTTCGGGGAGCAGTACTTC. Translation gives CASTLSELFGEQYF.

The chain is built from TRBV9 and TRBJ1-5; TRBD1 matches 9 bases. V lost 5 bases and J lost 3; bases outside the gene matches: 6. This CDR3 region has 15 residues. Germline CDR1 reads SGDLS; CDR2 reads YYNGEE. The CDR3, as DNA: TGTGCCAGCAGTCGACAGGGGGAAGCCAATCAGCCCCAGCATTTT. Translated, it gives CASSRQGEANQPQHF.

The chain links TRBV9 to TRBJ2-7; D ambiguous. Trimming left V 0 bases short and J 0 bases short, with 7 bases between. CDR3 length: 14 residues. Per germline, CDR1 SGDLS and CDR2 YYNGEE. DNA of the CDR3: TGTGCCAGCAGCGTAGACGCTACCTCCTACGAGCAGTACTTC. Amino acid sequence: CASSVDATSYEQYF. The whole variable domain, remainder taken from reference TRBV9 and TRBJ2-7, is DSGVTQTPKHLITATGQRVTLRCSPRSGDLSVYWYQQSLDQGLQFLIQYYNGEERAKGNILERFSAQQFPDLHSELNLSSLELGDSALYFCASSVDATSYEQYFGPGTRLTVT.

This chain uses TRBV30 with TRBJ1-2; D remains unclear. Germline-derived CDR1 and CDR2 are GTSNPN and SVGIG (reference sequence). This CDR3 is built from 12 residues. Trimming pared 2 bases from V and 4 bases from J, leaving 8 bases between. CDR3 bases: TGTGCCTGGAGTCCGCAGATCTATGGCTACACCTTC. Encoded protein: CAWSPQIYGYTF.

The chain joins TRBV3-1 (or the pseudogene TRBV3-2) to TRBJ2-2; 11 bases fit TRBD2. The trim removed 6 bases at V and 7 bases at J, leaving 10 bases unmatched. The CDR3 consists of 16 residues. Germline V gene lookup returns CDR1 LGHDT and CDR2 YNNKEL (reference sequence). This CDR3 reads CASSRNSGRANGELFF. CDR3 DNA sequence: TGTGCCAGCAGTCGGAATAGCGGGAGGGCCAACGGGGAGCTGTTTTTT.

This chain joins TRBV19 and TRBJ2-7; maybe TRBD2 (6 bases). Germline loops: CDR1 LNHDA, CDR2 SQIVND (reference sequence). CDR3 length equals 14 residues. Trimming cost V 3 bases and J 2 bases, with 11 bases left between them. CDR3 nucleotide sequence: TGTGCCAGTAGTATCGTTAGCGGCCCCTACGAGCAGTACTTC. Its protein is CASSIVSGPYEQYF.

The chain employs TRBV3-1 (or the pseudogene TRBV3-2) and TRBJ2-2; possibly TRBD1 for D (6 bases). The CDR3 extends over 12 amino acids. V lost 5 bases, J lost 7 bases, and 8 bases lay in between. Germline V gives CDR1 LGHDT, CDR2 YNNKEL (reference sequence). CDR3 nucleotide sequence: TGTGCCAGCAGCAGGGACATCGGGGAGCTGTTTTTT. Amino acid sequence: CASSRDIGELFF.

The chain joins TRBV24-1 to TRBJ1-2; D unresolved. CDR1 is KGHDR, CDR2 SFDVKD, per germline. The CDR3 is 15 amino acids. Trimming removed 5 bases at V and 4 bases at J, with 16 bases between. CDR3 amino acids: CATSATTPEVYGYTF. The CDR3 DNA is TGTGCCACCAGTGCCACGACCCCGGAGGTCTATGGCTACACCTTC.

This clone is a singleton in its sample. The chain employs TRBV30 and TRBJ2-7, with 10 bases identical to TRBD1. The CDR3 has 13 residues. The J segment lost 3 bases and the V segment lost 4 bases, leaving 3 bases of the junction unmatched. Germline loops: CDR1 GTSNPN, CDR2 SVGIG (reference sequence). As DNA, the CDR3 is TGTGCCTGGAACGGACAGGGGGTCTACGAGCAGTACTTC. Its protein product is CAWNGQGVYEQYF. The variable domain in full, with the rest retrieved from reference TRBV30 and TRBJ2-7, is SQTIHQWPATLVQPVGSPLSLECTVEGTSNPNLYWYRQAAGRGLQLLFYSVGIGQISSEVPQNLSASRPQDRQFILSSKKLLLSDSGFYLCAWNGQGVYEQYFGPGTRLTVT.

The chain couples TRBV27 to TRBJ1-2, with 7 bases that match TRBD1. Germline V gene data show CDR1 as MNHEY and CDR2 as SMNVEV (reference sequence). Unmatched junction bases numbered 14, after V lost 6 bases and J lost 7 bases. This CDR3 is 15 amino acids long. CDR3 nucleotide sequence: TGTGCCAGCAGCCCCACATGGGACAGCCTCCTTGGCTACACCTTC. The encoded protein is CASSPTWDSLLGYTF.

This chain connects TRBV10-1 to TRBJ2-3; D ambiguous. This CDR3 comprises 15 residues. Germline V gives CDR1 WNHNN, CDR2 SYGVQD (reference sequence). V was clipped by 0 bases and J by 3 bases, with 10 bases between them. This chain's CDR3 is CASSESSQMTDTQYF. The CDR3 DNA reads TGCGCCAGCAGTGAGTCCTCACAGATGACAGATACGCAGTATTTT.

The chain recombines TRBV5-1 with TRBJ1-3; the match to TRBD1 covers 8 bases. V lost 2 bases and J lost 0; bases outside the gene matches: 16. In germline, CDR1 is SGHRS, CDR2 YFSETQ. The CDR3 covers 20 residues. The chain's CDR3 is CASSFAGAGGADYSGNTIYF. CDR3 sequence (DNA): TGCGCCAGCAGCTTTGCCGGGGCAGGGGGCGCGGACTACTCTGGAAACACCATATATTTT.

The chain recombines TRBV2 with TRBJ1-2, with TRBD1 matching over 7 bases. Germline V CDR1 and CDR2: SNHLY, FYNNEI. J lost 3 bases, V lost 8 bases, and 6 bases had no gene match. This CDR3 comprises 13 residues. The CDR3 sequence is CASVEGGDYGYTF. In DNA form, the CDR3 reads TGTGCCAGCGTCGAAGGGGGCGACTATGGCTACACCTTC. Full variable domain (missing parts from reference TRBV2 and TRBJ1-2): EPEVTQTPSHQVTQMGQEVILRCVPISNHLYFYWYRQILGQKVEFLVSFYNNEISEKSEIFDDQFSVERPDGSNFTLKIRSTKLEDSAMYFCASVEGGDYGYTFGSGTRLTVV.